These 16 T cell receptor beta chains were all obtained from the same sample, sequenced in a study of T-cell reconstitution after alpha-beta-depleted transplantation in children. The library targeted TCRbeta and was prepared with unique molecular identifiers. From the PCR reads, TCRdb called clonotypes with MiXCR, one entry per CDR3 protein. The sample records around 500,000 distinct CDR3 sequences, roughly 24% being singletons. Sequencing used PBMCs, mostly from graft donor cells, obtained 360 days after TCRalphabeta/CD19-depleted stem cell transplant. Source of these receptors: a boy in the first two years of life who had a stem cell transplant for acute myeloid leukemia, so the T cells may come from the graft donor.

In its sample, this clonotype was seen many times. The gene calls are TRBV6-2 or TRBV6-3 and TRBJ2-1, with D perhaps TRBD1 (5 bases). The CDR3 spans 17 residues. The V gene's germline CDR1 is MNHEY and CDR2 SVGEGT. Between the trimmed V and J ends, which lost 0 bases and 5 bases, there was a span of 17 bases. CDR3 protein: CASSYSGRAQYHNEQFF. In nucleotides, the CDR3 is TGTGCCAGCAGTTACTCGGGCAGGGCCCAATATCACAATGAGCAGTTCTTC.

The chain carries TRBV6-2 or TRBV6-3 and TRBJ2-4; 7 bases map to TRBD1. The germline CDR1 and CDR2 sequences are MNHEY and SVGEGT. The ends lost 6 bases at V and 0 bases at J; junction bases unmatched: 14. This CDR3 contains 18 residues. Written as DNA, the CDR3 is TGTGCCAGCAGCCCCCAAACGAGAGGGGGCTTAGCCAAAAACATTCAGTACTTC. Translating gives CASSPQTRGGLAKNIQYF.

This clonotype was seen at least ten times. The gene calls are TRBV20-1 and TRBJ1-2, with D perhaps matching TRBD1 (6 bases). V was trimmed by 2 bases and J by 4 bases, leaving 11 bases between them. The germline V gene has CDR1 DFQATT and CDR2 SNEGSKA (reference sequence). The CDR3 covers 13 residues. CDR3 sequence (DNA): TGCAGTGCTAGATCTACAGGGCGCTATGGCTACACCTTC. This codes for CSARSTGRYGYTF.

The CDR3 DNA reads as TGCGCCAGCAGGTCTTGGATTACCAACACCGGGGAGCTGTTTTTT. It encodes CASRSWITNTGELFF. The chain is built from TRBV4-3 and TRBJ2-2, with no clear D. The CDR3 contains 15 residues. V dropped 6 bases and J dropped 2 bases, with 13 bases sitting between them. From germline, CDR1 is LGHNA and CDR2 YSLEER.

The chain recombines TRBV9 with TRBJ1-1; the D is unclear. CDR1 and CDR2 from the germline V gene are SGDLS and YYNGEE. This CDR3 is 13 amino acids long. V was clipped by 0 bases and J by 0 bases, with 3 bases between them. CDR3 bases: TGTGCCAGCAGCGTAGAACTGAACACTGAAGCTTTCTTT. It translates to CASSVELNTEAFF.

The V gene is TRBV6-1, the J gene TRBJ2-3; D is uncertain. This CDR3 is built from 15 residues. Germline CDR1 MNHNS, CDR2 SASEGT. Trimming removed 7 bases at V and 1 base at J, with 15 bases between. This chain's CDR3 is CASMERRSRTDTQYF. The CDR3 nucleotides are TGTGCCAGCATGGAGCGCCGGTCCCGCACAGATACGCAGTATTTT.

This clonotype was counted many times. The V and J genes are TRBV12-3 or TRBV12-4 and TRBJ2-5; the D gene could be TRBD1 or TRBD2 (5 bases each). The CDR3 totals 15 residues. With 7 bases removed from V and 0 bases from J, the gap between germline ends came to 15 bases. CDR3 amino acids: CASTLGVQYQETQYF. The CDR3 nucleotides are TGTGCCAGCACCCTGGGGGTCCAGTACCAAGAGACCCAGTACTTC.

V gene TRBV29-1 combines with J gene TRBJ2-5, with 16 bases fitting TRBD2. V lost 3 bases and J lost 2; bases outside the gene matches: 6. Germline V gene data show CDR1 as SQVTM and CDR2 as ANQGSEA. The CDR3 is 17 residues long. The CDR3 protein is CSVDRGLAGGTQETQYF. As DNA, the CDR3 is TGCAGCGTTGACAGGGGACTAGCGGGGGGGACTCAAGAGACCCAGTACTTC.

The chain carries TRBV20-1 and TRBJ2-1; D gene unclear. This CDR3 has 15 amino acids. Germline CDR1 is DFQATT and CDR2 is SNEGSKA (reference sequence). Trimming removed 4 bases from V and 3 bases from J, with 16 bases in between. The CDR3 sequence is CSAIEVQSFYNEQFF. CDR3 coding DNA: TGCAGTGCTATTGAGGTCCAGTCTTTCTACAATGAGCAGTTCTTC.

The chain recombines TRBV18 with TRBJ2-3; D may correspond to TRBD1 or TRBD2 (5 bases each). Germline V gives CDR1 KGHSH, CDR2 LQKENI. V was pared by 1 base and J by 0 bases, with 11 bases between. The CDR3 length is 16 residues. CDR3 region: CASSPLQGPSTDTQYF. CDR3 nucleotide sequence: TGTGCCAGCTCACCACTCCAGGGACCTAGCACAGATACGCAGTATTTT.

As concerns this clonotype: A much larger clonotype is one base distant, so this may be a read error. The J gene is TRBJ2-5, the V gene TRBV15; D remains unclear. Trimming took off 3 bases at V and 3 bases at J, with 5 bases between the two ends. From germline, CDR1 is LNHNV and CDR2 YYDKDF (reference sequence). There are 12 residues in the CDR3. This chain's CDR3 is CATSREKETQYF. CDR3 nucleotide sequence: TGTGCCACCAGCAGGGAGAAAGAGACCCAGTACTTC.

This clonotype was seen a handful of times. This chain links TRBV29-1 with TRBJ1-1, with D possibly matching TRBD1 (5 bases). The CDR3 has 13 residues. The V gene's germline CDR1 is SQVTM and CDR2 ANQGSEA. The V end was cut by 1 base, the J end by 4 bases, with 10 bases between. The CDR3 region is CSVEGGRGTEAFF. CDR3 sequence (DNA): TGCAGCGTTGAAGGGGGGAGAGGCACTGAAGCTTTCTTT.

This clonotype was seen many times. J is TRBJ2-2 and V is TRBV7-9, with D perhaps matching TRBD2 (5 bases). The CDR3 sequence is 15 residues long. V was cut by 5 bases and J by 3 bases, with 13 bases left in between. Germline loops: CDR1 SEHNR, CDR2 FQNEAQ (reference sequence). The CDR3 DNA follows: TGTGCCAGCAGCGTGCGGTGGGGAGACACCGGGGAGCTGTTTTTT. Translation: CASSVRWGDTGELFF.

The V and J genes are TRBV29-1 and TRBJ1-4; TRBD1 might be the D (5 bases). V was pared by 4 bases and J by 8 bases, with 11 bases between. Germline CDR1 SQVTM, CDR2 ANQGSEA. CDR3 size: 12 residues. The CDR3 DNA follows: TGCAGCGTTGTTGACAGCTGGGAAAAACTGTTTTTT. Amino acid sequence: CSVVDSWEKLFF.

This clonotype has more than one count but fewer than ten. The chain recombines TRBV18 with TRBJ1-2; the match to TRBD1 covers 9 bases. This CDR3 comprises 15 residues. CDR1 and CDR2 (germline): KGHSH, LQKENI. Germline trimming cut 3 bases from V and 5 bases from J; bases unmatched to any gene: 7. Here the CDR3 DNA reads TGTGCCAGCTCACCGGAACAGGGGGCGAGATATGGCTACACCTTC. Translated, it gives CASSPEQGARYGYTF.

This clonotype was detected many times. The chain combines TRBV20-1 with TRBJ2-7; TRBD1 agrees at 12 bases. V dropped 5 bases and J dropped 5; count of bases not matched to a gene: 7. Germline CDR1 and CDR2: DFQATT and SNEGSKA (reference sequence). The CDR3 sequence is 14 residues long. The CDR3 DNA reads TGCAGTGCTCTGGGACAGGGGGCTCGGGACGAGCAGTACGTC. Its translation is CSALGQGARDEQYV.